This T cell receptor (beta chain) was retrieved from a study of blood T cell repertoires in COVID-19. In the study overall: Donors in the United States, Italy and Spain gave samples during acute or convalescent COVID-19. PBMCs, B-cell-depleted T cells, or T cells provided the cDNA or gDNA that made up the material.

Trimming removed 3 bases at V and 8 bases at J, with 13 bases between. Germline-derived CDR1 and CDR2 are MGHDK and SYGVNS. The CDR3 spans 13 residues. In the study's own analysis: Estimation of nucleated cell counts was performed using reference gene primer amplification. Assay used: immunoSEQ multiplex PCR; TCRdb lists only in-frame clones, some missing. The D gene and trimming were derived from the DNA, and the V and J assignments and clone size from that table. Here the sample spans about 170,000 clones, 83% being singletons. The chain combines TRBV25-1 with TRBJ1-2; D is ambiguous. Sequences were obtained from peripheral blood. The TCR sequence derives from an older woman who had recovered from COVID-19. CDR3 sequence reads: CASSEGREIGYTF. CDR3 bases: TGTGCCAGCAGTGAGGGCCGCGAGATAGGCTACACCTTC.